The 17 T cell receptor beta chains given below trace back to one sample, sequenced in a study of CD8 T cells in Susac syndrome. After extraction with the RNeasy kit, roughly 0.5 to 1 ug of the RNA was reverse transcribed using random hexamers. TCRdb fed the immunoSEQ multiplex PCR reads into MiXCR, producing one record per CDR3 protein. The data show 130,000 or so distinct CDR3 sequences, around 75% seen once. Material: CD8+ T cells from PBMCs. The receptors come from a human donor with multiple sclerosis.

The rearrangement uses TRBV5-1 and TRBJ1-1, with a possible D match to TRBD1 (5 bases). CDR3 length equals 14 residues. Between the trimmed V and J ends, which lost 0 bases and 5 bases, there was a span of 11 bases. Germline V CDR1 and CDR2: SGHRS, YFSETQ. The CDR3 DNA follows: TGCGCCAGCAGCTTGGGTTCTCGGGGGACTGAAGCTTTCTTT. This gives the protein CASSLGSRGTEAFF.

The chain links TRBV19 to TRBJ1-1, with 10 bases fitting TRBD1. J lost 3 bases, V lost 7 bases, and 5 bases had no gene match. CDR1 and CDR2 (germline): LNHDA, SQIVND (reference sequence). CDR3 length equals 14 residues. DNA for the CDR3: TGTGCCAGTAATCGGGACAGGGGATACACTGAAGCTTTCTTT. Protein product: CASNRDRGYTEAFF.

The chain combines TRBV6-1 with TRBJ1-5; 9 nucleotides line up with TRBD1. CDR3 length equals 17 residues. The V and J ends lost 6 bases and 5 bases, in that order; junction bases with no gene match: 14. CDR1 is MNHNS and CDR2 is SASEGT in the germline V gene. The DNA for the CDR3 is TGTGCCAGCAGGTTCCGGGACAGGGTCCCCACACATCAGCCCCAGCATTTT. Protein: CASRFRDRVPTHQPQHF.

The chain couples TRBV4-1 to TRBJ1-1, with 7 bases aligning to TRBD1. Looked up from germline, CDR1 is MGHRA and CDR2 is YSYEKL. The V and J ends lost 3 bases and 2 bases, in that order; junction bases with no gene match: 12. CDR3 length: 17 amino acids. In DNA form, the CDR3 reads TGCGCCAGCAGCCACCAGCTCGGGACAGAATTAAACACTGAAGCTTTCTTT. As protein: CASSHQLGTELNTEAFF.

The chain uses TRBV30 and TRBJ1-1; D is unresolved. Between the trimmed V and J ends, which lost 4 bases and 5 bases, there was a span of 11 bases. The CDR3 sequence is 12 residues long. Germline lookup yields CDR1 GTSNPN and CDR2 SVGIG (reference sequence). The CDR3 is CAWNGLGTEAFF. DNA of the CDR3: TGTGCCTGGAATGGTTTGGGGACTGAAGCTTTCTTT.

There are a few counts of this clonotype. The CDR3 sequence is CASSYGRDTQYF. The DNA of the CDR3 is TGTGCCAGCAGTTATGGTAGAGATACGCAGTATTTT. This chain links TRBV6-5 with TRBJ2-3, with D unclear. The CDR3 runs 12 residues. The V end was cut by 3 bases, the J end by 5 bases, with 6 bases between. Germline V gene lookup returns CDR1 MNHEY and CDR2 SVGAGI.

The genes are TRBV12-3 or TRBV12-4 and TRBJ2-3; no reliable D call. The CDR3 extends over 14 amino acids. V lost 3 bases to trimming and J lost 4 bases, with 11 bases between them. The CDR3 loop is CASSFQAFADTQYF. The DNA for the CDR3 is TGTGCCAGCAGTTTTCAGGCTTTCGCAGATACGCAGTATTTT.

This clonotype appeared a single time. CDR3 loop: CASSPETRTNYGYTF. The CDR3 DNA reads as TGTGCCAGCAGCCCCGAGACACGGACCAACTATGGCTACACCTTC. The chain links TRBV3-1 to TRBJ1-2, with unresolved D. This CDR3 region has 15 residues. The V gene lost 4 bases and the J gene lost 2 bases, with 14 bases spanning the gap. Germline V CDR1 and CDR2: LGHDT, YNNKEL (reference sequence).

This clonotype has more than one count but fewer than ten. The chain uses TRBV12-3 or TRBV12-4 and TRBJ2-5; D uncertain. This CDR3 contains 11 residues. V lost 8 bases and J lost 4, with 8 bases in between. Here the CDR3 reads CASSPGETQYF. DNA for the CDR3: TGTGCCAGCTCCCCCGGAGAGACCCAGTACTTC.

The chain links TRBV7-2 to TRBJ2-3; the D gene is possibly TRBD2 (5 bases). CDR3 length: 16 amino acids. Trimming removed 2 bases at V and 0 bases at J, with 12 bases between. Germline CDR1 and CDR2: SGHTA and FQGNSA. The CDR3 loop reads CASSLCSGSSTDTQYF. CDR3 coding DNA: TGTGCCAGCAGCTTATGTTCGGGATCTAGCACAGATACGCAGTATTTT.

The DNA of the CDR3 is TGTGCCAGCACCCAGACTAGCGGGAGCCATGAGCAGTTCTTC. Translating it yields CASTQTSGSHEQFF. This chain uses TRBV6-2 or TRBV6-3 with TRBJ2-1, with 12 bases fitting TRBD2. The germline CDR1 and CDR2 sequences are MNHEY and SVGEGT. V shed 7 bases, J shed 8 bases, and the junction held 6 bases outside the gene matches. The CDR3 is 14 amino acids.

The rearrangement joins TRBV7-8 to TRBJ2-1; 12 bases fit TRBD2. Looked up from germline, CDR1 is SGHVS and CDR2 is FQNEAQ. The CDR3 totals 15 residues. V lost 5 bases and J lost 6; bases outside the gene matches: 5. The CDR3 region has the DNA TGTGCCAGCAGCACTACTAGCGGGGGGATCAATGAGCAGTTCTTC. It is translated as CASSTTSGGINEQFF.

The CDR3 nucleotides read TGTGCCAGCACAGCGCGAGAGGACACTGAAGCTTTCTTT. Translation gives CASTAREDTEAFF. V is TRBV27 and J is TRBJ1-1, with no clear D. Per the germline V gene, CDR1 is MNHEY and CDR2 is SMNVEV (reference sequence). The CDR3 is 13 residues long. With 7 bases removed from V and 3 bases from J, the gap between germline ends came to 12 bases.

The V gene is TRBV30, the J gene TRBJ2-3; 9 positions match TRBD2. The CDR3 runs 15 residues. From germline, CDR1 is GTSNPN and CDR2 SVGIG (reference sequence). The V gene end was trimmed by 4 bases and the J gene end by 4 bases; junction bases not matched to a gene: 9. Here the CDR3 DNA reads TGTGCCTGGACCCCTAGCGGGGTGGTCCCAGATACGCAGTATTTT. It encodes CAWTPSGVVPDTQYF. The whole variable domain, filled in from reference TRBV30 and TRBJ2-3, reads SQTIHQWPATLVQPVGSPLSLECTVEGTSNPNLYWYRQAAGRGLQLLFYSVGIGQISSEVPQNLSASRPQDRQFILSSKKLLLSDSGFYLCAWTPSGVVPDTQYFGPGTRLTVL.

This chain uses TRBV9 with TRBJ2-3; D is perhaps TRBD2 (6 bases). CDR1 and CDR2 (germline): SGDLS, YYNGEE. V gave up 3 bases and J gave up 6 bases, with 17 bases separating them. The CDR3 is 15 residues long. The CDR3 protein is CASSESRLLADTQYF. DNA for the CDR3: TGTGCCAGCAGCGAGTCCAGATTACTAGCCGATACGCAGTATTTT.

CDR3 in DNA: TGTGCCAGCAGCTTAGTGTCCGGGACACGAACCTACGAGCAGTACGTC. It is translated as CASSLVSGTRTYEQYV. The J gene is TRBJ2-7, the V gene TRBV11-3; D possibly corresponds to TRBD1 (6 bases). Looked up from germline, CDR1 is SGHNT and CDR2 is YENEEA. V was shortened by 1 base and J by 2 bases, with 15 bases between the two germline ends. This CDR3 comprises 16 residues.

The rearrangement links TRBV24-1 to TRBJ2-1; D perhaps matches TRBD2 (5 bases). Germline assignment: CDR1 KGHDR and CDR2 SFDVKD. The CDR3 covers 13 residues. V lost 8 bases to trimming and J lost 5 bases, with 12 bases between them. The CDR3 DNA reads as TGTGCCACCAAGGCTAGCAACGACAATGAGCAGTTCTTC. It yields the protein CATKASNDNEQFF.